The 24 T cell receptor beta chains presented below share a single source sample, sequenced in a study of blood T cells in healthy people across ages. For the second PCR, which ran for about 6 to 12 cycles, a sample-barcoded 5' primer and a J-beta primer mix were used. TCRdb analysed the 5' RACE reads with MiXCR anew, one entry per CDR3 protein. The sample lists 1,500,000 or so distinct CDR3 sequences; under 55% were seen once. Sequenced input: blood. The source is a woman aged 18-30 years in good health.

The chain carries TRBV6-5 and TRBJ1-2, with 7 nucleotides matching TRBD1. The CDR3 spans 14 residues. Trimming cost V 4 bases and J 2 bases; bases outside gene matches: 4. The V gene's germline CDR1 is MNHEY and CDR2 SVGAGI. The CDR3 coding sequence is TGTGCCAGCAGTTTACAGGGGAGGAACTATGGCTACACCTTC. Amino acids: CASSLQGRNYGYTF.

This clonotype was observed a few times. The genes are TRBV4-3 and TRBJ1-2, with D uncertain. CDR1 LGHNA and CDR2 YSLEER come from the germline V gene. The V end lost 1 base, the J end lost 1 base, and 16 bases lay between the germline ends. The CDR3 has 17 residues. CDR3 sequence (DNA): TGCGCCAGCAGCCAAGGGGCCAGAATGCTCCTTAACTATGGCTACACCTTC. Its translation: CASSQGARMLLNYGYTF.

V gene TRBV29-1 combines with J gene TRBJ1-1, with 10 nucleotides matching TRBD1. This CDR3 has 13 amino acids. Germline V gene sequence: CDR1 SQVTM, CDR2 ANQGSEA. Trimming cost V 4 bases and J 6 bases; bases outside gene matches: 5. CDR3 protein: CSVGTGGGPEAFF. The CDR3, as DNA: TGCAGCGTTGGGACAGGGGGAGGACCTGAAGCTTTCTTT.

The J gene is TRBJ1-5, the V gene TRBV10-3; D is undetermined. The CDR3 runs to 13 residues. The germline V gene encodes CDR1 ENHRY and CDR2 SYGVKD. V was cut by 4 bases and J by 7 bases, with 11 bases left in between. This CDR3 is CAISAGEGQPQHF. The CDR3 region has the DNA TGTGCCATCAGTGCCGGGGAAGGCCAGCCCCAGCATTTT.

The chain links TRBV6-5 to TRBJ2-7; TRBD2 matches 7 bases. After removal of 6 bases from V and 3 bases from J, the junction contained 8 bases not matched to a gene. The germline gives CDR1 MNHEY, CDR2 SVGAGI. The CDR3 consists of 14 residues. CDR3 sequence: CASRAAGPVYEQYF. CDR3 DNA sequence: TGTGCCAGCAGGGCAGCGGGACCAGTCTACGAGCAGTACTTC.

The chain has TRBV20-1 and TRBJ1-3; D is perhaps TRBD1 (5 bases). Germline CDR1 and CDR2: DFQATT and SNEGSKA (reference sequence). With 2 bases removed from V and 4 bases from J, the gap between germline ends came to 15 bases. The CDR3 is 15 amino acids. CDR3 nucleotides: TGCAGTGCTAGATTTGGGGGATTGGGAGGAAACACCATATATTTT. This codes for CSARFGGLGGNTIYF.

The DNA of the CDR3 is TGCAGTGCTAGCCCCACCGGCCTCTATGGCTACACCTTC. It codes for CSASPTGLYGYTF. The V gene is TRBV20-1, the J gene TRBJ1-2, with D unclear. This CDR3 spans 13 amino acids. Trimming shortened V by 3 bases and J by 4 bases, and 12 bases separated the two germline ends. Germline V gene sequence: CDR1 DFQATT, CDR2 SNEGSKA (reference sequence).

The chain carries TRBV15 and TRBJ1-2; the match to TRBD1 covers 10 bases. The CDR3 consists of 14 residues. V trimming: 4 bases; J trimming: 7 bases; junction bases outside the gene matches: 6. Germline V gene data show CDR1 as LNHNV and CDR2 as YYDKDF (reference sequence). CDR3 residues: CATSKDGQGVGYTF. The CDR3, as DNA: TGTGCCACCAGCAAGGACGGACAGGGGGTTGGCTACACCTTC.

The V call is TRBV4-2, the J call TRBJ2-1, with 8 bases lining up with TRBD2. The CDR3 consists of 16 residues. J was trimmed by 4 bases and V by 7 bases; bases with no gene match: 12. Germline V gives CDR1 LGHNA, CDR2 YNFKEQ. CDR3 DNA sequence: TGTGCCAGCATCCCGGGGGGGACTAGAGGTTACAATGAGCAGTTCTTC. Translating it yields CASIPGGTRGYNEQFF.

V usage is TRBV9 and J usage is TRBJ2-7, with 7 bases fitting TRBD1. Per germline, CDR1 SGDLS and CDR2 YYNGEE. J gave up 7 bases and V 4 bases, and 11 bases lay outside the gene matches. This CDR3 has 14 residues. The CDR3 protein is CASSPQTGSGEQYF. The CDR3 DNA reads as TGTGCCAGCAGCCCCCAGACAGGGTCCGGTGAGCAGTACTTC.

The chain joins TRBV11-1 to TRBJ2-3; D might be TRBD1 or TRBD2, each matching 5 bases. CDR1 and CDR2 from the germline V gene are SGHAT and FQDESV (reference sequence). The CDR3 runs to 15 residues. V lost 6 bases to trimming and J lost 2 bases, with 15 bases between them. CDR3 sequence reads: CASRRGPEFTDTQYF. In DNA, the CDR3 is TGTGCCAGCAGGAGGGGTCCGGAATTCACAGATACGCAGTATTTT.

The V call is TRBV11-2, the J call TRBJ1-1; D perhaps matches TRBD1 (5 bases). Germline V gene data show CDR1 as SGHAT and CDR2 as FQNNGV. V lost 2 bases, J lost 4 bases, and 17 bases lay in between. CDR3 size: 16 residues. CDR3 region: CASSLWAGNRGTEAFF. CDR3 in DNA: TGTGCCAGCAGCTTATGGGCAGGCAATAGGGGCACTGAAGCTTTCTTT.

On this clonotype: A read error may be the cause here, since a much bigger clone is one base away. This chain links TRBV5-5 with TRBJ2-3; 8 nucleotides align to TRBD1. This CDR3 contains 15 residues. Per germline, CDR1 SGHKS and CDR2 YYEKEE (reference sequence). The CDR3 loop reads CANSLVQGGTDTQYF. CDR3 DNA sequence: TGTGCCAACAGCTTGGTACAGGGGGGTACAGATACGCAGTATTTT.

This clonotype was recorded a few times. J is TRBJ2-1 and V is TRBV6-7; 7 nucleotides align to TRBD2. TRBV6-7 is given ORF status, its function remaining uncertain. This CDR3 is built from 15 residues. V lost 2 bases to trimming and J lost 8 bases; unmatched junction nucleotides: 9. Written as DNA, the CDR3 is TGTGCCAGCAGTTACCCTAGCGGACGTCTGGATGAGCAGTTCTTC. It encodes CASSYPSGRLDEQFF.

V and J are TRBV11-2 and TRBJ2-2; D is unresolved. V dropped 5 bases and J dropped 4 bases, with 17 bases sitting between them. In germline, CDR1 is SGHAT, CDR2 FQNNGV. The CDR3 sequence is 16 residues long. The CDR3 DNA is TGTGCCAGCAGCATATCGGACCAATCGACCACCGGGGAGCTGTTTTTT. This codes for CASSISDQSTTGELFF.

The chain combines TRBV7-2 with TRBJ2-3, with 8 bases fitting TRBD2. The CDR3 is 17 amino acids. V trimming: 10 bases; J trimming: 1 base; junction bases outside the gene matches: 16. Germline assignment: CDR1 SGHTA and CDR2 FQGNSA. The CDR3 is CATLLVWSGGGTDTQYF. The CDR3 DNA reads TGTGCCACCCTCCTTGTATGGAGCGGGGGAGGCACAGATACGCAGTATTTT. The variable domain in full, with the rest retrieved from reference TRBV7-2 and TRBJ2-3, is GAGVSQSPSNKVTEKGKDVELRCDPISGHTALYWYRQSLGQGLEFLIYFQGNSAPDKSGLPSDRFSAERTGGSVSTLTIQRTQQEDSAVYLCATLLVWSGGGTDTQYFGPGTRLTVL.

This rearrangement joins TRBV20-1 to TRBJ2-3; maybe TRBD1 (6 bases). This CDR3 region has 13 residues. Per germline, CDR1 DFQATT and CDR2 SNEGSKA (reference sequence). V was trimmed by 2 bases and J by 4 bases, leaving 10 bases between them. CDR3 protein: CSARPTGPDTQYF. The CDR3 region has the DNA TGCAGTGCTAGACCCACAGGGCCAGATACGCAGTATTTT.

The V call is TRBV29-1, the J call TRBJ1-1; D is perhaps TRBD1 (6 bases). The CDR3 spans 15 residues. CDR1 SQVTM and CDR2 ANQGSEA come from the germline V gene. Trimming removed 0 bases from V and 5 bases from J, with 16 bases in between. CDR3 loop: CSVEDSGQMGTEAFF. The DNA of the CDR3 is TGCAGCGTTGAAGATTCTGGACAGATGGGGACTGAAGCTTTCTTT.

The chain has TRBV6-6 and TRBJ2-4; TRBD1 matches 7 bases. Germline V gives CDR1 MNHNY, CDR2 SVGAGI (reference sequence). The CDR3 contains 14 residues. After removal of 6 bases from V and 3 bases from J, the junction contained 5 bases not matched to a gene. CDR3 protein: CASSSGQDKNIQYF. The CDR3 DNA is TGTGCCAGCAGCTCCGGACAGGACAAAAACATTCAGTACTTC.

The rearrangement uses TRBV7-2 and TRBJ2-2; 9 bases are shared with TRBD2. CDR1 SGHTA and CDR2 FQGNSA come from the germline V gene. V shed 4 bases and J 4 bases; nucleotides not matched to a gene: 7. The CDR3 covers 16 residues. In DNA, the CDR3 is TGTGCCAGCAGCTCCCGGGGACTAGCTCGCACCGGGGAGCTGTTTTTT. As protein: CASSSRGLARTGELFF.

This clonotype turned up a few times. This rearrangement joins TRBV9 to TRBJ2-7; no firm D call. This CDR3 spans 13 amino acids. Per the germline V gene, CDR1 is SGDLS and CDR2 is YYNGEE. Trimming pared 1 base from V and 7 bases from J, leaving 12 bases between. The CDR3 DNA reads as TGTGCCAGCAGCGTAAGTGCACACAATGAGCAGTACTTC. Translation: CASSVSAHNEQYF. Full variable domain (remainder filled in from reference TRBV9 and TRBJ2-7): DSGVTQTPKHLITATGQRVTLRCSPRSGDLSVYWYQQSLDQGLQFLIQYYNGEERAKGNILERFSAQQFPDLHSELNLSSLELGDSALYFCASSVSAHNEQYFGPGTRLTVT.

The CDR3 spells CASSLRPEEKLFF. The CDR3 DNA reads as TGTGCCAGCAGTCTCCGGCCAGAAGAAAAACTGTTTTTT. The chain carries TRBV6-6 and TRBJ1-4; D is unresolved. Trimming shortened V by 5 bases and J by 8 bases, and 12 bases separated the two germline ends. The CDR3 length is 13 residues. The germline V gene encodes CDR1 MNHNY and CDR2 SVGAGI (reference sequence).

The J gene is TRBJ2-3, the V gene TRBV2, with a tentative D call TRBD1 (5 bases). The CDR3 is 14 amino acids. Trimming shortened V by 4 bases and J by 1 base, and 9 bases separated the two germline ends. The V gene's germline CDR1 is SNHLY and CDR2 FYNNEI. The CDR3 sequence is CASSVTDRTDTQYF. The CDR3 DNA reads TGTGCCAGCAGTGTGACAGACCGCACAGATACGCAGTATTTT.

In its sample, this clonotype is medium-sized (0.01 to 0.1%). The CDR3 nucleotides read TGCGCCAGCAGCCAGAGGACAGGGTCGGGAGAGACCCAGTACTTC. Translation gives CASSQRTGSGETQYF. The chain has TRBV4-1 and TRBJ2-5; 8 bases match TRBD1. V lost 3 bases, J lost 4 bases, and 7 bases stayed unmatched. The CDR3 loop spans 15 amino acids. CDR1 MGHRA and CDR2 YSYEKL come from the germline V gene.